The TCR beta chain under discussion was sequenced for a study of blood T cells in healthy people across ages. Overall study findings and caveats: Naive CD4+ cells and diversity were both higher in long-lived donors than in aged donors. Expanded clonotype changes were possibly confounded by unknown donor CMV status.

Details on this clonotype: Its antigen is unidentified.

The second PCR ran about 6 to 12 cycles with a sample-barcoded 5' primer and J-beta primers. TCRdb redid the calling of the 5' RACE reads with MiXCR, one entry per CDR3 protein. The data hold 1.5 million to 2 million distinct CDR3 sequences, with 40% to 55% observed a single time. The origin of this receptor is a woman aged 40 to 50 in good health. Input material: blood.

CDR3 nucleotide sequence: TGTGCCAGCAGTGGGCCGCCGGGACAGGGGTTCGGGTCCTACGAGCAGTACTTC. Its protein product is CASSGPPGQGFGSYEQYF. This chain links TRBV25-1 with TRBJ2-7; 10 nucleotides align to TRBD1. With 4 bases clipped from V and 1 base from J, the junction kept 13 bases outside the gene matches. CDR1 and CDR2 (germline): MGHDK, SYGVNS. The CDR3 has 18 amino acids.